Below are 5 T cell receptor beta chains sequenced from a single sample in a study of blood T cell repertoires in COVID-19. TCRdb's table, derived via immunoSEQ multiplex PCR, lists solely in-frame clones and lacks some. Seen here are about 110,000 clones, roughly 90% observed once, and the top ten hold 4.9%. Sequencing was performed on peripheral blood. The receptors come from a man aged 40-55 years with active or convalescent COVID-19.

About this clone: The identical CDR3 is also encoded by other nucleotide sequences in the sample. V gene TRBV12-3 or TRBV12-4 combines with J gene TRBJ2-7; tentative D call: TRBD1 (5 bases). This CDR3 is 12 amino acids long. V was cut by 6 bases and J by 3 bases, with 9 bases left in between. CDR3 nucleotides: TGTGCCAGCAGCTTGACAGTCTACGAGCAGTACTTC. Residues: CASSLTVYEQYF.

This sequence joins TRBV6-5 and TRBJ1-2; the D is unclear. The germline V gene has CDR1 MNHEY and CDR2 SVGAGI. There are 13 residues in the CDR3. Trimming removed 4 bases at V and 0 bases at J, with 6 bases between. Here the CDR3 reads CASSSGANYGYTF. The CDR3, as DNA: TGTGCCAGCAGTTCCGGGGCTAACTATGGCTACACCTTC.

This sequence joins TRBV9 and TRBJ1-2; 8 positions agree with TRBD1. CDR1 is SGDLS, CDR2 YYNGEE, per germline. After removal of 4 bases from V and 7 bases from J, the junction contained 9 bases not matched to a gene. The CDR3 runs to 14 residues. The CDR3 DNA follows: TGTGCCAGCAGCCCGTTACAGGACAGGGTTGGCTACACCTTC. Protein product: CASSPLQDRVGYTF.

CDR3 residues: CASSDGTANYGYTF. The CDR3 DNA reads as TGTGCCAGCAGCGACGGGACAGCTAACTATGGCTACACCTTC. This chain uses TRBV7-2 with TRBJ1-2, with 7 bases lining up with TRBD1. This CDR3 has 14 residues. The V gene end was trimmed by 5 bases and the J gene end by 0 bases; junction bases not matched to a gene: 3. The germline V gene has CDR1 SGHTA and CDR2 FQGNSA.

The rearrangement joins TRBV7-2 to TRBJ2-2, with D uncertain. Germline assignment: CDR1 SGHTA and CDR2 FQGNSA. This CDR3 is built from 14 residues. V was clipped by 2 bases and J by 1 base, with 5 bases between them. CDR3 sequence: CASSLPQNTGELFF. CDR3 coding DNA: TGTGCCAGCAGCTTACCCCAGAACACCGGGGAGCTGTTTTTT.